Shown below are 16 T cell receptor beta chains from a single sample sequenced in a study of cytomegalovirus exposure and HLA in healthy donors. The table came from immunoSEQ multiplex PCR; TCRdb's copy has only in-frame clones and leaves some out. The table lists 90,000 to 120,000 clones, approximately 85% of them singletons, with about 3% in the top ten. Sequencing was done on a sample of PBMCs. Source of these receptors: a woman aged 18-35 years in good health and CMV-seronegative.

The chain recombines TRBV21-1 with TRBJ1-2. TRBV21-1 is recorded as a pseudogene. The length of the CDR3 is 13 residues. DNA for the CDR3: TGTGCCAGCAGCAAATCGGGGGGAGGCGGCTACACCTTC. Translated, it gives CASSKSGGGGYTF.

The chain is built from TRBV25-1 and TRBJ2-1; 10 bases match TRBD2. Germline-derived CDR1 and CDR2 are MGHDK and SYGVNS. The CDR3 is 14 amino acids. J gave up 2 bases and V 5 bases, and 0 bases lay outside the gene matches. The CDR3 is CASSSGGAYNEQFF. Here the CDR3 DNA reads TGTGCCAGCAGTAGCGGGGGGGCCTACAATGAGCAGTTCTTC.

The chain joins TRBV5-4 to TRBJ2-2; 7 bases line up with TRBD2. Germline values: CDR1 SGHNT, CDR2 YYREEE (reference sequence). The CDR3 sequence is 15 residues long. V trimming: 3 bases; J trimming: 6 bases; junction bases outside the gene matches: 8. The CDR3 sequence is CASSSLGGSAGELFF. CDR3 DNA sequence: TGTGCCAGCAGCTCCCTCGGGGGGAGCGCCGGGGAGCTGTTTTTT.

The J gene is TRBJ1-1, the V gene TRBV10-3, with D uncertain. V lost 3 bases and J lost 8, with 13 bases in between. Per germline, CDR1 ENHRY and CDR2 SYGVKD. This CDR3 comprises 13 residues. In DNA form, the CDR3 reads TGTGCCATCAGTGAATCGGGGATCTTAGAAGCTTTCTTT. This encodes CAISESGILEAFF.

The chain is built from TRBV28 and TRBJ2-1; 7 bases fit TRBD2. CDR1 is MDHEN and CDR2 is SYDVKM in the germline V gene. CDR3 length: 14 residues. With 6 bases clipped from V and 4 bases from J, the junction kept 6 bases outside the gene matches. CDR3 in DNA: TGTGCCAGCAGACGAAGCGGGGAGTACAATGAGCAGTTCTTC. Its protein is CASRRSGEYNEQFF. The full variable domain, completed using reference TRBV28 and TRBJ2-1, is DVKVTQSSRYLVKRTGEKVFLECVQDMDHENMFWYRQDPGLGLRLIYFSYDVKMKEKGDIPEGYSVSREKKERFSLILESASTNQTSMYLCASRRSGEYNEQFFGPGTRLTVL.

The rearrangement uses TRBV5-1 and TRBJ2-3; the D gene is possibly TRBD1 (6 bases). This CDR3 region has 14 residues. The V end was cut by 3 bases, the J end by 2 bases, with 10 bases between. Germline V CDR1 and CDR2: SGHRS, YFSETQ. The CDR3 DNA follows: TGCGCCAGCAGCTCCCGGACAGTCACAGATACGCAGTATTTT. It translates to CASSSRTVTDTQYF. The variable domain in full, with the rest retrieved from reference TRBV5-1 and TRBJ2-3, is KAGVTQTPRYLIKTRGQQVTLSCSPISGHRSVSWYQQTPGQGLQFLFEYFSETQRNKGNFPGRFSGRQFSNSRSEMNVSTLELGDSALYLCASSSRTVTDTQYFGPGTRLTVL.

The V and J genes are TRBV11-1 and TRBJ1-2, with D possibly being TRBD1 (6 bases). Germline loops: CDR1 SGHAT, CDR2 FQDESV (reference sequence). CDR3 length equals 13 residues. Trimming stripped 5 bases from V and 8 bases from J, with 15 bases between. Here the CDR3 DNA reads TGTGCCAGCAGCCTCCAGGGGTTCGGAGGCTACACCTTC. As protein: CASSLQGFGGYTF.

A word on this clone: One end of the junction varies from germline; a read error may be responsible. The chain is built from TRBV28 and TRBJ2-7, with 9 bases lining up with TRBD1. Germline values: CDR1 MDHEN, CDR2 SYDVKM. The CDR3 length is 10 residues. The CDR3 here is CASGTGGLIF. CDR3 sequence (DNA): TGTGCCAGCGGAACAGGGGGCCTGATCTTC.

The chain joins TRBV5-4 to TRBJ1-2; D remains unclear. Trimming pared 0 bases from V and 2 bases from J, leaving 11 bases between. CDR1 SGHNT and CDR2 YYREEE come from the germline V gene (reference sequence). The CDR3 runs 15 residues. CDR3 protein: CASSLEIRENYGYTF. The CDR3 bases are TGTGCCAGCAGCTTGGAGATAAGAGAAAACTATGGCTACACCTTC.

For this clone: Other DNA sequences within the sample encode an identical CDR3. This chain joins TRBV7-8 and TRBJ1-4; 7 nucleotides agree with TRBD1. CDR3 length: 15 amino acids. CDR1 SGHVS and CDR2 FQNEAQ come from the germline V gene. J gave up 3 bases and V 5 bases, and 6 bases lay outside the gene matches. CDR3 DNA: TGTGCCAGCAGCCCCCGGACAGGCGCTAATGAAAAACTGTTTTTT. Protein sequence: CASSPRTGANEKLFF.

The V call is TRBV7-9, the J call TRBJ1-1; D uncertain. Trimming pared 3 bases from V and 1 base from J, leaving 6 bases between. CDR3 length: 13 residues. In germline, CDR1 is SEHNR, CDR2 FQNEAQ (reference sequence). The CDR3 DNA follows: TGTGCCAGCAGCTTCTATCCGAACACTGAAGCTTTCTTT. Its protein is CASSFYPNTEAFF.

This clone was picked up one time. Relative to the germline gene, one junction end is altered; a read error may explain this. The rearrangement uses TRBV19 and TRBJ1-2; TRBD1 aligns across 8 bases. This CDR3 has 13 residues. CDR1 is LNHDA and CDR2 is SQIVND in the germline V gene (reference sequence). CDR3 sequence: CASSKFPGGEQAF. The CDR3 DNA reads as TGTGCCAGTAGTAAATTCCCAGGGGGCGAACAAGCCTTC.

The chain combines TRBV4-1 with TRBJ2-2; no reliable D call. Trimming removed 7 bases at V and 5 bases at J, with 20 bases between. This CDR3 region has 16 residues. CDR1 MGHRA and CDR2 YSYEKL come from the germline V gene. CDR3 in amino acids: CASKFGGPYTTGELFF. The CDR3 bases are TGCGCCAGCAAGTTCGGTGGGCCCTATACTACCGGGGAGCTGTTTTTT.

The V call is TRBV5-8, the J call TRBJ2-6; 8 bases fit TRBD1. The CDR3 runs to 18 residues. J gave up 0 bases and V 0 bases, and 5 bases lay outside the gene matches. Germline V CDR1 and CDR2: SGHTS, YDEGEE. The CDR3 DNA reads TGTGCCAGCAGCTTGGTGGGACAGGACATCTCTGGGGCCAACGTCCTGACTTTC. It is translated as CASSLVGQDISGANVLTF.

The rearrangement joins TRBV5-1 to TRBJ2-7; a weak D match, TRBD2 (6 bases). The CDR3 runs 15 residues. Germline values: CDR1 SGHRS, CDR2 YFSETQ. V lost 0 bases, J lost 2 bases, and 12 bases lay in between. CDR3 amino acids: CASSLGGITAYEQYF. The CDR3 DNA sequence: TGCGCCAGCAGCTTGGGCGGGATTACGGCCTACGAGCAGTACTTC.

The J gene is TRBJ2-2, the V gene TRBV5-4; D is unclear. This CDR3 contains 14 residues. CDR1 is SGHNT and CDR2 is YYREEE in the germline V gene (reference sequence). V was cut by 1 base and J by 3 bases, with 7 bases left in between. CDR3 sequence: CASSLISDTGELFF. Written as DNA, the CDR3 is TGTGCCAGCAGCTTGATCTCTGACACCGGGGAGCTGTTTTTT.